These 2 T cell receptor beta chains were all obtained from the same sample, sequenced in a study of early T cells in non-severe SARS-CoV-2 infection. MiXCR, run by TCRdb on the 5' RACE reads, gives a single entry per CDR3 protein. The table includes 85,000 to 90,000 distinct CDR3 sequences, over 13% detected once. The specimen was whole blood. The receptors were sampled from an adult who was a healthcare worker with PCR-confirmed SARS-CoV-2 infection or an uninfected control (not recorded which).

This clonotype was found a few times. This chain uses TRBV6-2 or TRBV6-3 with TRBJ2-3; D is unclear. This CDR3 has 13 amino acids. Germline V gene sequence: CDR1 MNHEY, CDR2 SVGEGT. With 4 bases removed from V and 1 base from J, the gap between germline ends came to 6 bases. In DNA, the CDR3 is TGTGCCAGCAGTTGGCAAGGCACAGATACGCAGTATTTT. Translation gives CASSWQGTDTQYF.

The CDR3 protein is CASSPTADRGYEQYF. CDR3 nucleotide sequence: TGTGCCAGCAGCCCCACCGCGGACAGAGGGTACGAGCAGTACTTC. The J gene is TRBJ2-7, the V gene TRBV3-1; D might be TRBD1 (6 bases). V lost 4 bases to trimming and J lost 4 bases, with 17 bases between them. Per germline, CDR1 LGHDT and CDR2 YNNKEL (reference sequence). The CDR3 totals 15 residues.